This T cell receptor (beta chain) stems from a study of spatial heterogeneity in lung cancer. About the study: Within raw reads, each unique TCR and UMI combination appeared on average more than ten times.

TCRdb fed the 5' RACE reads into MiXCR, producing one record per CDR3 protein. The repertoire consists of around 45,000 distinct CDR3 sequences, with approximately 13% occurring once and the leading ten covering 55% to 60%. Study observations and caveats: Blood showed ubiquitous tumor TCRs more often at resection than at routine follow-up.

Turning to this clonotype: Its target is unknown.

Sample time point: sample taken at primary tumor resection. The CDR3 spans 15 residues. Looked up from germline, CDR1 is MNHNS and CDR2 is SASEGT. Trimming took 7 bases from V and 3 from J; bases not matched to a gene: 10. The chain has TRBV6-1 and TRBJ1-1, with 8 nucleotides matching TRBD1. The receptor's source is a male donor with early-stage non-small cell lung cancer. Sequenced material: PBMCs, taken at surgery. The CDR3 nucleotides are TGTGCCAGCATACTGACAGGGGCCCAGCACACTGAAGCTTTCTTT. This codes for CASILTGAQHTEAFF.